Presented here are 3 T cell receptor beta chains from one specimen sequenced in a study of identifying expanded T cells in peripheral blood. Generated by immunoSEQ multiplex PCR, the TCRdb table keeps only in-frame clones and is missing some. Of some 120,000 clones in the sample, over 65% were seen once. Sequencing input: blood. All receptors come from a person aged 18 to 75 in good health.

This chain joins TRBV6-6 and TRBJ2-4; D is possibly TRBD1 (6 bases). CDR3 length equals 15 residues. Trimming removed 6 bases at V and 7 bases at J, with 19 bases between. In germline, CDR1 is MNHNY, CDR2 SVGAGI (reference sequence). CDR3 DNA sequence: TGTGCCAGCAGCCCCCCCGGACAGACGGGGAACATTCAGTACTTC. As protein: CASSPPGQTGNIQYF.

The chain carries TRBV27 and TRBJ1-1; the D is unclear. V lost 4 bases to trimming and J lost 4 bases, with 4 bases between them. CDR1 and CDR2 (germline): MNHEY, SMNVEV (reference sequence). This CDR3 region has 11 residues. The CDR3 DNA is TGTGCCAGCAGTTCTGGCACTGAAGCTTTCTTT. Its protein is CASSSGTEAFF.

The chain uses TRBV30 and TRBJ2-2; D remains unclear. Germline V gene data show CDR1 as GTSNPN and CDR2 as SVGIG (reference sequence). CDR3 length equals 10 residues. V was cut by 3 bases and J by 7 bases, with 3 bases left in between. DNA of the CDR3: TGTGCCTGGAGCCACGGGGAGCTGTTTTTT. Protein product: CAWSHGELFF.